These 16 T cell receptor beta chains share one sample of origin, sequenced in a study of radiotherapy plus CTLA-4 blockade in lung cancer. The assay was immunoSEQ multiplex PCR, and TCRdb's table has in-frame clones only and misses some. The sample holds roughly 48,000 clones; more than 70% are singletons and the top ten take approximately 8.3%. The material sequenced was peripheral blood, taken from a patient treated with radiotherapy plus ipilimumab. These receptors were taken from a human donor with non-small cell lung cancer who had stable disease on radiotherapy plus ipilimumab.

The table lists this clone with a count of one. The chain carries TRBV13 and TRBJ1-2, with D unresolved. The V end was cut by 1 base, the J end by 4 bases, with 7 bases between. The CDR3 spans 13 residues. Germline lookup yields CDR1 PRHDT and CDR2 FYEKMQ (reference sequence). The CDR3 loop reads CASSLVSTYGYTF. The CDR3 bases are TGTGCCAGCAGCTTAGTGTCCACCTATGGCTACACCTTC.

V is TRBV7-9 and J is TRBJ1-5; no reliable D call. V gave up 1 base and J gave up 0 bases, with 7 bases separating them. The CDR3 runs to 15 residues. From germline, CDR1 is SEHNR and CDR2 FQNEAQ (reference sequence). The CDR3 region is CASSLGSYSNQPQHF. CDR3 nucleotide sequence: TGTGCCAGCAGCTTAGGCAGTTATAGCAATCAGCCCCAGCATTTT.

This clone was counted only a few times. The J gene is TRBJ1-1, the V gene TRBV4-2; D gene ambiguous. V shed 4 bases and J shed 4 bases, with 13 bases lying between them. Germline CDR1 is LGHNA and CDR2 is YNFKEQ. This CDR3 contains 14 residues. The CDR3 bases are TGTGCCAGCAGCCTCGCTATGGGCGTCACTGAAGCTTTCTTT. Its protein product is CASSLAMGVTEAFF.

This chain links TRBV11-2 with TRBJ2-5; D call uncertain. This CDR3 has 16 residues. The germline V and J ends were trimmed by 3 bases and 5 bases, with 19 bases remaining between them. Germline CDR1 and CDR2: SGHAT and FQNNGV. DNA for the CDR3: TGTGCCAGCAGCTTTGGTTGGTCATTGCCAGAGGAGACCCAGTACTTC. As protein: CASSFGWSLPEETQYF.

In DNA, the CDR3 is TGTGCCAGTAGCCCAACAAGGAATGATGAAAAACTGTTTTTT. This codes for CASSPTRNDEKLFF. The chain has TRBV19 and TRBJ1-4; D unclear. Trimming took off 6 bases at V and 6 bases at J, with 14 bases between the two ends. This CDR3 region has 14 residues. Germline values: CDR1 LNHDA, CDR2 SQIVND (reference sequence).

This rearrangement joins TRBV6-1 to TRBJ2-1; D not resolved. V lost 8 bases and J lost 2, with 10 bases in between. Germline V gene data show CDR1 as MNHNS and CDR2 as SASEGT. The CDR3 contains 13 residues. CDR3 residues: CASLINTYNEQFF. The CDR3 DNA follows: TGTGCCAGCCTAATTAATACCTACAATGAGCAGTTCTTC.

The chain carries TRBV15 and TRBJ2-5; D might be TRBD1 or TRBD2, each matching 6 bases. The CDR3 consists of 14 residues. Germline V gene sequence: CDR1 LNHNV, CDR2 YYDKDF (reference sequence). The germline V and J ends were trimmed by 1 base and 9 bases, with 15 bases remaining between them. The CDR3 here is CATSRGQGRWAQYF. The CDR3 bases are TGTGCCACCAGCAGAGGTCAGGGGAGGTGGGCCCAGTACTTC.

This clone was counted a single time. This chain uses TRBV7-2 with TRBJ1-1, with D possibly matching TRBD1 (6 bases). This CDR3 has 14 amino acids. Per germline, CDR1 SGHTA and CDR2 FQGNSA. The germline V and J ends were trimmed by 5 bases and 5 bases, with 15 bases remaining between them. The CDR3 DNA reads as TGTGCCAGCAGCCTCGGAGGGGGGGGGACTGAAGCTTTCTTT. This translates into CASSLGGGGTEAFF.

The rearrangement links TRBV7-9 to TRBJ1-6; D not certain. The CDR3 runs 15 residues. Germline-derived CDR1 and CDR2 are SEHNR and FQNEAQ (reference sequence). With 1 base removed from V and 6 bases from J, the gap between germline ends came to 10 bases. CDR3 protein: CASSLVSGFNSPLHF. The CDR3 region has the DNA TGTGCCAGCAGCTTAGTCTCGGGGTTTAATTCACCCCTCCACTTT.

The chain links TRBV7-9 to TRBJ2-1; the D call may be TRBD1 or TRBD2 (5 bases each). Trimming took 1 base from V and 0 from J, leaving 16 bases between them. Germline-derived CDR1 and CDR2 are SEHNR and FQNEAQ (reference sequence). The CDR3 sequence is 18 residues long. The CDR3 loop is CASSLGPPGTPSYNEQFF. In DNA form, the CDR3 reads TGTGCCAGCAGCTTAGGGCCCCCAGGGACCCCCTCCTACAATGAGCAGTTCTTC.

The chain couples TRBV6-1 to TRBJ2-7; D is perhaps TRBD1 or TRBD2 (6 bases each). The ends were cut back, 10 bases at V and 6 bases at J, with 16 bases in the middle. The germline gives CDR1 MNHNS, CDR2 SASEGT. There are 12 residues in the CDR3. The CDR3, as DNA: TGTGCCACTCGAGGGGGGTTGGGCGAGCAGTACTTC. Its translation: CATRGGLGEQYF.

The CDR3 loop reads CASSPRAGMNTEAFF. In DNA form, the CDR3 reads TGTGCCAGTAGTCCCCGAGCCGGAATGAACACTGAAGCTTTCTTT. The genes are TRBV19 and TRBJ1-1, with D hard to call. This CDR3 spans 15 amino acids. V dropped 5 bases and J dropped 0 bases, with 13 bases sitting between them. CDR1 LNHDA and CDR2 SQIVND come from the germline V gene (reference sequence). Complete variable domain (other parts from reference TRBV19 and TRBJ1-1): DGGITQSPKYLFRKEGQNVTLSCEQNLNHDAMYWYRQDPGQGLRLIYYSQIVNDFQKGDIAEGYSVSREKKESFPLTVTSAQKNPTAFYLCASSPRAGMNTEAFFGQGTRLTVV.

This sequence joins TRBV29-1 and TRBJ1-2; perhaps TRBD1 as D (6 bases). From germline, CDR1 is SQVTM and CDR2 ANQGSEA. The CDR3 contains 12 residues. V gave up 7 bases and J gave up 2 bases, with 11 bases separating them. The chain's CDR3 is CSGGDTNYGYTF. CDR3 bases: TGCAGCGGAGGGGACACCAACTATGGCTACACCTTC.

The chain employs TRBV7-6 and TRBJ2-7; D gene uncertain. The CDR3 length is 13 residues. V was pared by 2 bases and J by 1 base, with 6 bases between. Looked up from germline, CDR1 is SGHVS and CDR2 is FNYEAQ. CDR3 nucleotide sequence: TGTGCCAGCAGCTTAATGAATTCCTACGAGCAGTACGTC. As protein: CASSLMNSYEQYV.

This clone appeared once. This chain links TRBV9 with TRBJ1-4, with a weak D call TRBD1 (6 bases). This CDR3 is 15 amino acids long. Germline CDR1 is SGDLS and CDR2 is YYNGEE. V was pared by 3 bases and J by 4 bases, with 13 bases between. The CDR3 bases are TGTGCCAGCAGCGCGATACAGGGTGTTAATGAAAAACTGTTTTTT. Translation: CASSAIQGVNEKLFF. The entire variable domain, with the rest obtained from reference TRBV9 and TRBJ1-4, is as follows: DSGVTQTPKHLITATGQRVTLRCSPRSGDLSVYWYQQSLDQGLQFLIQYYNGEERAKGNILERFSAQQFPDLHSELNLSSLELGDSALYFCASSAIQGVNEKLFFGSGTQLSVL.

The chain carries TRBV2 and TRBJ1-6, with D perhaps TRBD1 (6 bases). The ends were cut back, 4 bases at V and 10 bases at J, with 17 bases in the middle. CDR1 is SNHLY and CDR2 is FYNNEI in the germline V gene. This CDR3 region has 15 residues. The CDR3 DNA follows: TGTGCCAGCAGTGTGGACAGCGAAAGATCCTCACCCCTCCACTTT. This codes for CASSVDSERSSPLHF.